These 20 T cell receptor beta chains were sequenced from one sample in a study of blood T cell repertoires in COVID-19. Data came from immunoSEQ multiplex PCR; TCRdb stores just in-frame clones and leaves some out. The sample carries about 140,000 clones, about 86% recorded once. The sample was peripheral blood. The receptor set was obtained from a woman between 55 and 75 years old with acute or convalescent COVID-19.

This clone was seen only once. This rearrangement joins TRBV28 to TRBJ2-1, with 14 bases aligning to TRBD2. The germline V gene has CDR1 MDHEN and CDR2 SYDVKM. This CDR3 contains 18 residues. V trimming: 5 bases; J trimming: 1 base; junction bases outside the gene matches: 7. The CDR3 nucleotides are TGTGCCAGCAGTCCCGGACTAGCGGGAGGAGGGTCCTACAATGAGCAGTTCTTC. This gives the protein CASSPGLAGGGSYNEQFF.

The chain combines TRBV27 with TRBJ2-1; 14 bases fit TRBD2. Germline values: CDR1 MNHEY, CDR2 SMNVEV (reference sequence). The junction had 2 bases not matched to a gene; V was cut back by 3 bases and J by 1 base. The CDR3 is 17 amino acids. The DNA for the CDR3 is TGTGCCAGCAGTTTGGGACTAGCGGGAGTATCCTACAATGAGCAGTTCTTC. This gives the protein CASSLGLAGVSYNEQFF.

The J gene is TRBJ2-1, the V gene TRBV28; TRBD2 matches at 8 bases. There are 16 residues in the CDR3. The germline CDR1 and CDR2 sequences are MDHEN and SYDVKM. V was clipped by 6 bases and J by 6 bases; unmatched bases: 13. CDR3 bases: TGTGCCAGCAGGACCACCGGGACGGGAGGGTTCAATGAGCAGTTCTTC. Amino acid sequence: CASRTTGTGGFNEQFF.

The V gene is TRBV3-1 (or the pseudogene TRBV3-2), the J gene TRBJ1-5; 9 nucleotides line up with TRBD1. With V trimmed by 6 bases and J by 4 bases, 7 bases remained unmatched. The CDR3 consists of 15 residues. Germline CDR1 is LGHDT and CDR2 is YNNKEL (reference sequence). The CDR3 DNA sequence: TGTGCCAGCAGTCAAACCGGGACAGGGAATCAGCCCCAGCATTTT. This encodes CASSQTGTGNQPQHF.

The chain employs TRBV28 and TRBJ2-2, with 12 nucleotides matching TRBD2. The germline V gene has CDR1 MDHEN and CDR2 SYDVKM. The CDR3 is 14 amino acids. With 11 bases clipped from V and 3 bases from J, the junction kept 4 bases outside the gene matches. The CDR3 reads CAGRTSGDTGELFF. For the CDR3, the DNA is TGTGCCGGGAGGACTAGCGGGGACACCGGGGAGCTGTTTTTT.

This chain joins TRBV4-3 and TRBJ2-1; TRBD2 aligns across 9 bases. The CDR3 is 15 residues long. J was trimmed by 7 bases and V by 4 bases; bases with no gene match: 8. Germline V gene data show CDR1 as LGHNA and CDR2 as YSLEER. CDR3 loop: CASSPGRTSVNEQFF. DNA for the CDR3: TGCGCCAGCAGCCCTGGTCGGACTAGCGTGAATGAGCAGTTCTTC.

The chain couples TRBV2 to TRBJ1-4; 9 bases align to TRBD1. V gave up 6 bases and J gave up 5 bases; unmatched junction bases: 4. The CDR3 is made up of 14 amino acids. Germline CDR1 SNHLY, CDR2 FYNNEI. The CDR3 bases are TGTGCCAGCAGGGCCGGGACAGGGAATGAAAAACTGTTTTTT. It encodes CASRAGTGNEKLFF.

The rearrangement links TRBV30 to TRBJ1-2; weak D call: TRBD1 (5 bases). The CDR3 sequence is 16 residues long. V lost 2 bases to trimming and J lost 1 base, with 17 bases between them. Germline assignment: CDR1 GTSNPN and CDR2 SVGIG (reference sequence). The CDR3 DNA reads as TGTGCCTGGAGTAGATTTAGGGGAGGGCATAACTATGGCTACACCTTC. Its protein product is CAWSRFRGGHNYGYTF.

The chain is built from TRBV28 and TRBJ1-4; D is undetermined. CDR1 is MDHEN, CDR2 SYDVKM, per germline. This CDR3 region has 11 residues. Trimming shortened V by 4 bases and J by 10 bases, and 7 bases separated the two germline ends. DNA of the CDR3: TGTGCCAGCAGTTACGGAGGAAAACTGTTTTTT. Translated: CASSYGGKLFF.

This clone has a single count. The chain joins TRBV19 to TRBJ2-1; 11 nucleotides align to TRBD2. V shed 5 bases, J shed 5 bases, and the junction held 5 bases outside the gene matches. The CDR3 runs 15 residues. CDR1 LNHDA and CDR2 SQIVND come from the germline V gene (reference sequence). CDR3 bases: TGTGCCAGTAGTGGGGGGACTAGCGGACACAATGAGCAGTTCTTC. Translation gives CASSGGTSGHNEQFF. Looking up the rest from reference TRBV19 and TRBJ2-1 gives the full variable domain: DGGITQSPKYLFRKEGQNVTLSCEQNLNHDAMYWYRQDPGQGLRLIYYSQIVNDFQKGDIAEGYSVSREKKESFPLTVTSAQKNPTAFYLCASSGGTSGHNEQFFGPGTRLTVL.

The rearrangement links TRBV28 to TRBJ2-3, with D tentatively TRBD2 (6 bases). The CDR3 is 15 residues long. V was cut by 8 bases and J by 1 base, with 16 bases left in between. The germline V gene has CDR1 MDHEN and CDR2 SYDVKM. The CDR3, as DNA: TGTGCCAGCGGCTCGCCCGGGAGAGGCACAGATACGCAGTATTTT. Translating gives CASGSPGRGTDTQYF.

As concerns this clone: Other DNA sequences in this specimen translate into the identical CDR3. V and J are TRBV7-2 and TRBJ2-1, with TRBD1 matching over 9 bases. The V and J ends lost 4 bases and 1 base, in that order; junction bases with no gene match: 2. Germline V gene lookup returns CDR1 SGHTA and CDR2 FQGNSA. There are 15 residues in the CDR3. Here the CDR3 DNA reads TGTGCCAGCAGCTATGACAGGGGGTCCTACAATGAGCAGTTCTTC. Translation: CASSYDRGSYNEQFF.

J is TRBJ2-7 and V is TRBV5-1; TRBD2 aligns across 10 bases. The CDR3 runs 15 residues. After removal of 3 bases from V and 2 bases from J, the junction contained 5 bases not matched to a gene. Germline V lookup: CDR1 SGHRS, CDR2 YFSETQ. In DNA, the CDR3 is TGCGCCAGCAGCTCTAGCGGGAGCCTTCCCTACGAGCAGTACTTC. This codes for CASSSSGSLPYEQYF.

DNA of the CDR3: TGTGCCAGCAGCTGGGGGACAGCATCACCGTCCTACGAGCAGTACTTC. Amino acid sequence: CASSWGTASPSYEQYF. This chain uses TRBV5-4 with TRBJ2-7; 7 bases match TRBD1. Trimming at V came to 3 bases and at J to 1 base, leaving 10 bases not matched to a gene. This CDR3 has 16 amino acids. CDR1 SGHNT and CDR2 YYREEE come from the germline V gene (reference sequence).

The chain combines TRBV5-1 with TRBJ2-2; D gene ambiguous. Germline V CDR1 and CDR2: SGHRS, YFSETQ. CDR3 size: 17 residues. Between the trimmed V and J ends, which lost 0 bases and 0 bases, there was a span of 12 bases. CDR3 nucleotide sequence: TGCGCCAGCAGCTTGGTGCCGGTAGTCGCGAACACCGGGGAGCTGTTTTTT. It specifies CASSLVPVVANTGELFF.

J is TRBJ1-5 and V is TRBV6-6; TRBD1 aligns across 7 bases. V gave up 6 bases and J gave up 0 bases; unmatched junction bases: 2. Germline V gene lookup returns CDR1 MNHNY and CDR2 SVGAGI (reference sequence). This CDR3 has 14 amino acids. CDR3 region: CASSQGDSNQPQHF. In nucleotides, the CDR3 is TGTGCCAGCAGCCAGGGGGATAGCAATCAGCCCCAGCATTTT.

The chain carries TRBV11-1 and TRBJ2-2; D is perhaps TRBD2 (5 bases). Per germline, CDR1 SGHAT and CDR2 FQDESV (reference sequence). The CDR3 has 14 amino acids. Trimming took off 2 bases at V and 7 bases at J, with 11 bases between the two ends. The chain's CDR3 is CASSLSRESGELFF. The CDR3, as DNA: TGTGCCAGCAGCTTATCCCGGGAAAGCGGGGAGCTGTTTTTT.

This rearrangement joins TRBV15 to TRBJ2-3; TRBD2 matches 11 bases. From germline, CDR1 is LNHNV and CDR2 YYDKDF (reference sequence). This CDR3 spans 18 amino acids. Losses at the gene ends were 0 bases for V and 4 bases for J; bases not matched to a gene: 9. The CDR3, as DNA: TGTGCCACCAGCAGAGATTTTACTAGCGGGAGAGGGGCAGATACGCAGTATTTT. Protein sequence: CATSRDFTSGRGADTQYF.

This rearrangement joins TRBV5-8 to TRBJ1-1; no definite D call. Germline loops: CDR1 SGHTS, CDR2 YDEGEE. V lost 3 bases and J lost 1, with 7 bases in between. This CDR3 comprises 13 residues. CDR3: CASSYYWNTEAFF. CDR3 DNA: TGTGCCAGCAGCTACTACTGGAACACTGAAGCTTTCTTT.

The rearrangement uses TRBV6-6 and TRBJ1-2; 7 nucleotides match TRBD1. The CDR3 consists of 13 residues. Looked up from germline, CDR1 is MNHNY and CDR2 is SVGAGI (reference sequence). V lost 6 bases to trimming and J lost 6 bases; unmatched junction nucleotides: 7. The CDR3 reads CASSPPTGDGYTF. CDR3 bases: TGTGCCAGCAGCCCCCCTACAGGGGATGGCTACACCTTC.